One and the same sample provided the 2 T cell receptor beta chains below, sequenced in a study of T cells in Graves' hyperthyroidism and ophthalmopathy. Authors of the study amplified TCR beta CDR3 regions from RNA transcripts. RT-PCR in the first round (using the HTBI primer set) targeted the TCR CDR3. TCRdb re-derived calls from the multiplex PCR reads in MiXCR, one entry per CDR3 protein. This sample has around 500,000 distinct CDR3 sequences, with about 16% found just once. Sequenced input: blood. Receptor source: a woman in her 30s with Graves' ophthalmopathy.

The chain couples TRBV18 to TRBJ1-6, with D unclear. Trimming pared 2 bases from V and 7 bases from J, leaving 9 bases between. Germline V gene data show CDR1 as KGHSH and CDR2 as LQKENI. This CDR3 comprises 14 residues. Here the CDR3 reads CASSPNGHNSPLHF. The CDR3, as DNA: TGTGCCAGCTCACCAAACGGGCACAATTCACCCCTCCACTTT.

CDR3 sequence: CASSLRSAHTGELFF. CDR3 bases: TGTGCCAGCAGCTTAAGGAGCGCGCACACCGGGGAGCTGTTTTTT. The chain employs TRBV5-5 and TRBJ2-2, with D unclear. Trimming pared 2 bases from V and 3 bases from J, leaving 11 bases between. The germline CDR1 and CDR2 sequences are SGHKS and YYEKEE (reference sequence). The CDR3 consists of 15 residues.